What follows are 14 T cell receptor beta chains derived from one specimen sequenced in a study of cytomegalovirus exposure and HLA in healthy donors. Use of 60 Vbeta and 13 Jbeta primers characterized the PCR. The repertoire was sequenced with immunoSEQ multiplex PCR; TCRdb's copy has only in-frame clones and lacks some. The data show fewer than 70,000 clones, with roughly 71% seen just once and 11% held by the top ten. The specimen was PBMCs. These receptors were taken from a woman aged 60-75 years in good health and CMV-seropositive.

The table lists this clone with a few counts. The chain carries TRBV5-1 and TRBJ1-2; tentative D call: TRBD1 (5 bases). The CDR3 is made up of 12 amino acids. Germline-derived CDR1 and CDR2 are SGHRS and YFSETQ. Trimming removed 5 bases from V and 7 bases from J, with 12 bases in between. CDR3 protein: CASRLTEAGYTF. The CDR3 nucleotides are TGCGCCAGCAGGTTGACAGAAGCTGGCTACACCTTC. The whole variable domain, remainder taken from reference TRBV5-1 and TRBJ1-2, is KAGVTQTPRYLIKTRGQQVTLSCSPISGHRSVSWYQQTPGQGLQFLFEYFSETQRNKGNFPGRFSGRQFSNSRSEMNVSTLELGDSALYLCASRLTEAGYTFGSGTRLTVV.

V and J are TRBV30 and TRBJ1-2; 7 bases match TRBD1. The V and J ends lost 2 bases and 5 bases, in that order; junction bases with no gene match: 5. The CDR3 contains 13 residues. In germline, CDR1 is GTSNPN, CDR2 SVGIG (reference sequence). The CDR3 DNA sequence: TGTGCCTGGAGTTCGACAGGGATGTATGGCTACACCTTC. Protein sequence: CAWSSTGMYGYTF. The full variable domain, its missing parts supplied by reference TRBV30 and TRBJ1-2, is SQTIHQWPATLVQPVGSPLSLECTVEGTSNPNLYWYRQAAGRGLQLLFYSVGIGQISSEVPQNLSASRPQDRQFILSSKKLLLSDSGFYLCAWSSTGMYGYTFGSGTRLTVV.

The CDR3 DNA reads as TGCGCCAGCTGGGACAGCTCCTATGGCTACACCTTC. Amino acids: CASWDSSYGYTF. The chain joins TRBV5-1 to TRBJ1-2; 7 bases map to TRBD1. This CDR3 contains 12 residues. J lost 4 bases, V lost 7 bases, and 4 bases had no gene match. The germline V gene encodes CDR1 SGHRS and CDR2 YFSETQ.

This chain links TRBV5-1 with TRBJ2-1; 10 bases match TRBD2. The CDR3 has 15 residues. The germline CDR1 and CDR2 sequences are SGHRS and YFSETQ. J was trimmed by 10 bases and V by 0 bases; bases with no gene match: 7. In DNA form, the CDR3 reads TGCGCCAGCAGCTTGGCAGCGGGGGGGCCGCAGGAGCAGTTCTTC. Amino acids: CASSLAAGGPQEQFF. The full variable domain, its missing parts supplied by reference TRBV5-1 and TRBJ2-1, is KAGVTQTPRYLIKTRGQQVTLSCSPISGHRSVSWYQQTPGQGLQFLFEYFSETQRNKGNFPGRFSGRQFSNSRSEMNVSTLELGDSALYLCASSLAAGGPQEQFFGPGTRLTVL.

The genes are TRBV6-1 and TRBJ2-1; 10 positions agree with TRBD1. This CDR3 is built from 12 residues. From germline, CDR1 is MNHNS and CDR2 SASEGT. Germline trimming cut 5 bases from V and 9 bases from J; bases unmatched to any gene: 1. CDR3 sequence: CASSRTGGEQFF. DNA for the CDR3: TGTGCCAGCAGTCGGACAGGGGGTGAGCAGTTCTTC.

CDR3 amino acids: CASSEAQGREETQYF. Here the CDR3 DNA reads TGTGCCAGCAGTGAAGCGCAGGGCAGGGAAGAGACCCAGTACTTC. The V call is TRBV6-1, the J call TRBJ2-5; D perhaps matches TRBD1 (5 bases). CDR1 is MNHNS, CDR2 SASEGT, per germline. The V end lost 0 bases, the J end lost 3 bases, and 11 bases lay between the germline ends. The CDR3 is made up of 15 amino acids.

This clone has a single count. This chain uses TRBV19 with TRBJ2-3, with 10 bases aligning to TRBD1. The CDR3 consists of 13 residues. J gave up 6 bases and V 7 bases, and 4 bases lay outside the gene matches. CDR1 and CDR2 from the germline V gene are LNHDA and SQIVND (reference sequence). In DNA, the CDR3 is TGTGCCAGTAAGACAGGGGGCGAGGATACGCAGTATTTT. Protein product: CASKTGGEDTQYF.

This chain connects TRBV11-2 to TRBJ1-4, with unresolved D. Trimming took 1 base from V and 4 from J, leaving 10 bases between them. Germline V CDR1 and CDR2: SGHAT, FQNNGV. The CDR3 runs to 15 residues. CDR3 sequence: CASSLAWRNNEKLFF. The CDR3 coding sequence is TGTGCCAGCAGCTTAGCTTGGAGAAATAATGAAAAACTGTTTTTT.

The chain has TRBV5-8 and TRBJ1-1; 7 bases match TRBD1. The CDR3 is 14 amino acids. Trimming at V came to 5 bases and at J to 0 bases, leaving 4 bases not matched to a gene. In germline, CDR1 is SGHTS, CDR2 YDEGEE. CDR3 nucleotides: TGTGCCAGCAGACAAGGGACAGTGAACACTGAAGCTTTCTTT. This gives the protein CASRQGTVNTEAFF.

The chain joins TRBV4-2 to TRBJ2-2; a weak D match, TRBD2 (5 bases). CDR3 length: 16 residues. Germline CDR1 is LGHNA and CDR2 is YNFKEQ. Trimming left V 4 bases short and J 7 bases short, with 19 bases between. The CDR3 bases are TGTGCCAGCAGCCCTTCCCAGCGGCCCGTCGGCGGGGAGCTGTTTTTT. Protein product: CASSPSQRPVGGELFF.

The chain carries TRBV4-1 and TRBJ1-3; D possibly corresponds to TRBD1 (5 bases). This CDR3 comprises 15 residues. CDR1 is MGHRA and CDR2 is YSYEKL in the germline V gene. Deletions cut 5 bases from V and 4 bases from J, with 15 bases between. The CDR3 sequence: CASSIAGTSGNTIYF. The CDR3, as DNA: TGCGCCAGCAGCATCGCCGGGACTTCGGGAAACACCATATATTTT.

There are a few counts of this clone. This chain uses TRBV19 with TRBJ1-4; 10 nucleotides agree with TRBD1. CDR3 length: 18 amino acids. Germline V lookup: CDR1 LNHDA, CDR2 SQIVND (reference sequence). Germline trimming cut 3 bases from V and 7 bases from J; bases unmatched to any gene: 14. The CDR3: CASSIQAGGTGVSEKLFF. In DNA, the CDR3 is TGTGCCAGTAGTATTCAGGCCGGAGGGACAGGGGTTTCTGAAAAACTGTTTTTT.

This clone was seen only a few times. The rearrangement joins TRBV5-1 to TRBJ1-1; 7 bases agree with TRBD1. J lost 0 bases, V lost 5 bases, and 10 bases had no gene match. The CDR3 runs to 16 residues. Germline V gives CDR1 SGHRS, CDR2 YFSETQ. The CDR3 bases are TGCGCCAGCAGACCCACGCCGACAGGGATGAACACTGAAGCTTTCTTT. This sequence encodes CASRPTPTGMNTEAFF.

Here the CDR3 reads CASSVGVTLGELFF. As DNA, the CDR3 is TGTGCCAGCAGTGTCGGTGTAACGTTGGGGGAGCTGTTTTTT. J is TRBJ2-2 and V is TRBV2, with D uncertain. V lost 4 bases, J lost 8 bases, and 14 bases lay in between. This CDR3 comprises 14 residues. From germline, CDR1 is SNHLY and CDR2 FYNNEI.